These T cell receptor beta chains were read from a single sample in a study of OX40 agonist ivuxolimab in advanced cancers. The assay was immunoSEQ multiplex PCR, and TCRdb's table has in-frame clones only and misses some. This sample has some 77,000 clones, with 85% found just once. The starting material was CD4+ or CD8+ T cells sorted from blood, obtained in a trial of the OX40 agonist ivuxolimab. The receptors originated from an adult with an advanced solid tumor such as melanoma, head and neck, liver or kidney cancer. Both conserved end residues are part of each CDR3. The order of the fields is V gene, J gene, D gene, clone size, CDR3 length, CDR3 DNA, CDR3 protein. D genes are given only for firm matches. Clone size appears in some rows only: once, few, many, or a class for an expanded clone.

v_gene: TRBV11-3
j_gene: TRBJ1-1
d_gene: NA
abundance: NA
len: 13
CDR3nt: TGTGCCAGCAGCTTTCGGTCGAACACTGAAGCTTTCTTT
CDR3aa: CASSFRSNTEAFF

v_gene: TRBV4-1
j_gene: TRBJ2-6
d_gene: NA
abundance: few
len: 18
CDR3nt: TGCGCCAGCAGCCAAGCCTCGCATTTTACATCTGGGGCCAACGTCCTGACTTTC
CDR3aa: CASSQASHFTSGANVLTF

v_gene: TRBV6-1
j_gene: TRBJ1-5
d_gene: TRBD1
abundance: NA
len: 16
CDR3nt: TGTGCCAGCAGTGACCCGACAGGGGCGCGCAATCAGCCCCAGCATTTT
CDR3aa: CASSDPTGARNQPQHF

v_gene: TRBV10-3
j_gene: TRBJ1-4
d_gene: NA
abundance: NA
len: 14
CDR3nt: TGTGCCATCAGTGGGTCGGGGGGGGAAGAAAAACTGTTTTTT
CDR3aa: CAISGSGGEEKLFF

v_gene: TRBV29-1
j_gene: TRBJ2-4
d_gene: TRBD2
abundance: NA
len: 14
CDR3nt: TGCAGCGTTGAAAACGGGAGGGCGAAAAACATTCAGTACTTC
CDR3aa: CSVENGRAKNIQYF

v_gene: TRBV5-4
j_gene: TRBJ1-5
d_gene: NA
abundance: NA
len: 14
CDR3nt: TGTGCCAGCAGCTTGGCGGGCGGAAATCAGCCCCAGCATTTT
CDR3aa: CASSLAGGNQPQHF

v_gene: TRBV5-5
j_gene: TRBJ2-1
d_gene: TRBD2
abundance: NA
len: 17
CDR3nt: TGTGCCAGCAGCTTGGTGGTACTAGCGGGGGGGCCACGGGAGCAGTTCTTC
CDR3aa: CASSLVVLAGGPREQFF

v_gene: TRBV5-1
j_gene: TRBJ2-5
d_gene: TRBD1
abundance: NA
len: 16
CDR3nt: TGCGCCAGCAGCTTGGACGGGACAGGGGGCAGGGGTGCCCAGTACTTC
CDR3aa: CASSLDGTGGRGAQYF

v_gene: TRBV28
j_gene: TRBJ2-7
d_gene: TRBD2
abundance: NA
len: 15
CDR3nt: TGTGCCAGCAGTTTCGAAACTAGCGGGAGGTACGAGCAGTACTTC
CDR3aa: CASSFETSGRYEQYF

v_gene: TRBV18
j_gene: TRBJ2-7
d_gene: NA
abundance: NA
len: 16
CDR3nt: TGTGCCAGCTCCACCGCACCTTGGCGTTCCCACTACGAGCAGTACTTC
CDR3aa: CASSTAPWRSHYEQYF

v_gene: TRBV15
j_gene: TRBJ2-2
d_gene: TRBD2
abundance: NA
len: 16
CDR3nt: TGTGCCACCAGCAGATTAGCGGGGGGAGACACCGGGGAGCTGTTTTTT
CDR3aa: CATSRLAGGDTGELFF

v_gene: TRBV5-4
j_gene: TRBJ1-2
d_gene: TRBD1
abundance: NA
len: 15
CDR3nt: TGTGCCAGCAGCCATGGACAGGGAGAAGCTTGGGGCTACACCTTC
CDR3aa: CASSHGQGEAWGYTF

v_gene: TRBV6-5
j_gene: TRBJ1-5
d_gene: NA
abundance: NA
len: 13
CDR3nt: TGTGCCAGCAGTTTTGACGGCCTCTTGCCCCAGCATTTT
CDR3aa: CASSFDGLLPQHF

v_gene: TRBV7-2
j_gene: TRBJ1-1
d_gene: NA
abundance: NA
len: 15
CDR3nt: TGTGCCAGCAGCTTAGTAGTAGGACTGAACACTGAAGCTTTCTTT
CDR3aa: CASSLVVGLNTEAFF

v_gene: TRBV19
j_gene: TRBJ2-5
d_gene: TRBD1
abundance: NA
len: 14
CDR3nt: TGTGCCAGTAGTAGACAGGGGGCCCGGGAGACCCAGTACTTC
CDR3aa: CASSRQGARETQYF

v_gene: TRBV6-1
j_gene: TRBJ1-1
d_gene: NA
abundance: NA
len: 13
CDR3nt: TGTGCCACTTCCAGGGATTTGAACACTGAAGCTTTCTTT
CDR3aa: CATSRDLNTEAFF

v_gene: TRBV7-3
j_gene: TRBJ2-7
d_gene: NA
abundance: NA
len: 13
CDR3nt: TGTGCCAGCAGCCTTCGGCCCTGGTACGAGCAGTACTTC
CDR3aa: CASSLRPWYEQYF

v_gene: TRBV7-2
j_gene: TRBJ1-5
d_gene: NA
abundance: once
len: 13
CDR3nt: TGTGCCAGCAGCTTAAGGAGCAATCAGCCCCAGCATTTT
CDR3aa: CASSLRSNQPQHF

v_gene: TRBV6-5
j_gene: TRBJ1-6
d_gene: NA
abundance: NA
len: 12
CDR3nt: TGTGCCTACTCCGACGGGAATTCACCCCTCCACTTT
CDR3aa: CAYSDGNSPLHF

v_gene: TRBV5-6
j_gene: TRBJ2-1
d_gene: NA
abundance: NA
len: 15
CDR3nt: TGTGCCAGCAGCCACGCGGCAGGGTTTCCGGGGGAGCAGTTCTTC
CDR3aa: CASSHAAGFPGEQFF

v_gene: TRBV9
j_gene: TRBJ1-1
d_gene: NA
abundance: once
len: 15
CDR3nt: TGTGCCAGCAGCGTAGGGTCGGGCTGGGGAACTGAAGCTTTCTTT
CDR3aa: CASSVGSGWGTEAFF

v_gene: TRBV4-1
j_gene: TRBJ1-1
d_gene: NA
abundance: NA
len: 15
CDR3nt: TGCGCCAGCAGCCAGACTGACTCGTTGAACACTGAAGCTTTCTTT
CDR3aa: CASSQTDSLNTEAFF

v_gene: TRBV28
j_gene: TRBJ2-5
d_gene: NA
abundance: NA
len: 13
CDR3nt: TGTGCCAGCAAACAGGGAGGGGGAGAGACCCAGTACTTC
CDR3aa: CASKQGGGETQYF

v_gene: TRBV28
j_gene: TRBJ1-2
d_gene: NA
abundance: NA
len: 13
CDR3nt: TGTGCCAGCAGTTTGGCACAAAACTATGGCTACACCTTC
CDR3aa: CASSLAQNYGYTF

v_gene: TRBV2
j_gene: TRBJ2-7
d_gene: TRBD1
abundance: NA
len: 18
CDR3nt: TGTGCCAGCAGTGAAGAGGGACAGGGGGCTTTTTTACGTGGCGAGCAGTACTTC
CDR3aa: CASSEEGQGAFLRGEQYF

v_gene: TRBV6-6
j_gene: TRBJ2-1
d_gene: NA
abundance: few
len: 16
CDR3nt: TGTGCCAGCAGTGCCCCCAGGAGTACCTCCTACAATGAGCAGTTCTTC
CDR3aa: CASSAPRSTSYNEQFF

v_gene: TRBV27
j_gene: TRBJ1-6
d_gene: TRBD1
abundance: NA
len: 14
CDR3nt: TGTGCCAGCAGTCCGGGACAGGGGCCCCTTCGCCTCCACTTT
CDR3aa: CASSPGQGPLRLHF

v_gene: TRBV7-9
j_gene: TRBJ2-7
d_gene: TRBD2
abundance: once
len: 16
CDR3nt: TGTGCCAGCAGCTTAGCGCTAGCGGGGCTCTCCTACGAGCAGTACTTC
CDR3aa: CASSLALAGLSYEQYF

v_gene: TRBV10-3
j_gene: TRBJ1-1
d_gene: NA
abundance: NA
len: 14
CDR3nt: TGTGCCATCAGTGAAAACAGGGAGGGCACTGAAGCTTTCTTT
CDR3aa: CAISENREGTEAFF

v_gene: TRBV5-6
j_gene: TRBJ1-3
d_gene: NA
abundance: NA
len: 15
CDR3nt: TGTGCCAGCAGCTTGGAGGGCAGTGCTGGAAACACCATATATTTT
CDR3aa: CASSLEGSAGNTIYF

v_gene: TRBV18
j_gene: TRBJ1-5
d_gene: NA
abundance: few
len: 12
CDR3nt: TGTGCCAGCTCATCGGGACCGCGGCCCCAGCATTTT
CDR3aa: CASSSGPRPQHF

v_gene: TRBV5-4
j_gene: TRBJ2-5
d_gene: NA
abundance: NA
len: 12
CDR3nt: TGTGCCAGCAAGGGCACCCAAGAGACCCAGTACTTC
CDR3aa: CASKGTQETQYF

v_gene: TRBV7-2
j_gene: TRBJ1-5
d_gene: NA
abundance: NA
len: 13
CDR3nt: TGTGCCAGCAGCCCCCGGACAGATCAGCCCCAGCATTTT
CDR3aa: CASSPRTDQPQHF

v_gene: TRBV5-4
j_gene: TRBJ2-6
d_gene: TRBD2
abundance: NA
len: 17
CDR3nt: TGTGCCAGCAGCTTCGGCGGGAGGTCTTCTGGGGCCAACGTCCTGACTTTC
CDR3aa: CASSFGGRSSGANVLTF

v_gene: TRBV25-1
j_gene: TRBJ2-1
d_gene: TRBD2
abundance: once
len: 14
CDR3nt: TGTGCCAGCAGTGCGGGACTAGAATACAATGAGCAGTTCTTC
CDR3aa: CASSAGLEYNEQFF

v_gene: TRBV5-1
j_gene: TRBJ2-7
d_gene: TRBD2
abundance: NA
len: 14
CDR3nt: TGCGCCAGCAGCGCAAGGGAGGGCTCCTACGAGCAGTACTTC
CDR3aa: CASSAREGSYEQYF

v_gene: TRBV10-3
j_gene: TRBJ2-5
d_gene: NA
abundance: NA
len: 11
CDR3nt: TGTGCCATCAGTGGAGGAGAGACCCAGTACTTC
CDR3aa: CAISGGETQYF

v_gene: TRBV6-5
j_gene: TRBJ1-2
d_gene: NA
abundance: NA
len: 13
CDR3nt: TGTGCCAGCAGTTACAGGCCTCTCTATGGCTACACCTTC
CDR3aa: CASSYRPLYGYTF

v_gene: TRBV7-3
j_gene: TRBJ2-6
d_gene: NA
abundance: NA
len: 14
CDR3nt: TGTGCCAGCAGCTTATCGGCAAAGGCCAACGTCCTGACTTTC
CDR3aa: CASSLSAKANVLTF

v_gene: TRBV6-1
j_gene: TRBJ2-6
d_gene: NA
abundance: NA
len: 15
CDR3nt: TGTGCCAGCAGACAGGGAGTCACTGGGGCCAACGTCCTGACTTTC
CDR3aa: CASRQGVTGANVLTF

v_gene: TRBV7-8
j_gene: TRBJ2-1
d_gene: TRBD2
abundance: NA
len: 17
CDR3nt: TGTGCCAGCAGCTTAGTGTTAGCGGGAGGGCATTACAATGAGCAGTTCTTC
CDR3aa: CASSLVLAGGHYNEQFF

v_gene: TRBV6-1
j_gene: TRBJ2-5
d_gene: NA
abundance: NA
len: 13
CDR3nt: TGTGCTTCTCCGGGGCTCTCCCAAGAGACCCAGTACTTC
CDR3aa: CASPGLSQETQYF

v_gene: TRBV11-1
j_gene: TRBJ1-1
d_gene: NA
abundance: NA
len: 11
CDR3nt: TGTGCCAGCAGCCAGAAGACGGGAACTTTCTTT
CDR3aa: CASSQKTGTFF

v_gene: TRBV5-4
j_gene: TRBJ1-2
d_gene: TRBD1
abundance: NA
len: 13
CDR3nt: TGTGCCAGCAGCTTGGGACAGGGGGATGGCTACACCTTC
CDR3aa: CASSLGQGDGYTF

v_gene: TRBV9
j_gene: TRBJ1-1
d_gene: TRBD1
abundance: NA
len: 14
CDR3nt: TGTGCCAGCAGCGTAGGGGGGACAGCCACTGAAGCTTTCTTT
CDR3aa: CASSVGGTATEAFF

v_gene: TRBV7-3
j_gene: TRBJ2-2
d_gene: TRBD1
abundance: NA
len: 15
CDR3nt: TGTGCCAGCAGCCCTGGACAGGGGGAAACCGGGGAGCTGTTTTTT
CDR3aa: CASSPGQGETGELFF

v_gene: TRBV2
j_gene: TRBJ2-2
d_gene: NA
abundance: NA
len: 13
CDR3nt: TGTGCCAGCAGTGGGGGGGTCGGCGGGGAGCTGTTTTTT
CDR3aa: CASSGGVGGELFF

v_gene: TRBV7-9
j_gene: TRBJ2-3
d_gene: NA
abundance: NA
len: 12
CDR3nt: TGTGCCAGCAGCCCGAACACAGATACGCAGTATTTT
CDR3aa: CASSPNTDTQYF

v_gene: TRBV18
j_gene: TRBJ1-5
d_gene: NA
abundance: NA
len: 15
CDR3nt: TGTGCCAGCTCACCACCAGGGGTGAGCAATCAGCCCCAGCATTTT
CDR3aa: CASSPPGVSNQPQHF

v_gene: TRBV5-1
j_gene: TRBJ2-2
d_gene: NA
abundance: NA
len: 13
CDR3nt: TGCGCCAGCAGGCGGGGGCAGGCCGGGGAGCTGTTTTTT
CDR3aa: CASRRGQAGELFF

v_gene: TRBV7-3
j_gene: TRBJ2-2
d_gene: NA
abundance: NA
len: 15
CDR3nt: TGTGCCAGCAGCTTAACGTTGGGGCACACCGGGGAGCTGTTTTTT
CDR3aa: CASSLTLGHTGELFF

v_gene: TRBV1
j_gene: TRBJ2-7
d_gene: NA
abundance: few
len: 16
CDR3nt: TGCACCAGCAGCCAAGTCCCCGGGACTGATTCCTACGAGCAGTACTTC
CDR3aa: CTSSQVPGTDSYEQYF

v_gene: TRBV19
j_gene: TRBJ2-7
d_gene: TRBD1
abundance: NA
len: 13
CDR3nt: TGTGCCAGCCGACGGACAGGGGGCTGGGAGCAGTACTTC
CDR3aa: CASRRTGGWEQYF

v_gene: TRBV6-4
j_gene: TRBJ2-1
d_gene: NA
abundance: NA
len: 16
CDR3nt: TGTGCCAGCAGTCGGTTGATGGGGGCCCCTCCCAATGAGCAGTTCTTC
CDR3aa: CASSRLMGAPPNEQFF

v_gene: TRBV28
j_gene: TRBJ2-4
d_gene: NA
abundance: once
len: 17
CDR3nt: TGTGCCAGCAGTGGCGCCGCGGGGTGGGGAGCCAAAAACATTCAGTACTTC
CDR3aa: CASSGAAGWGAKNIQYF

v_gene: TRBV11-2
j_gene: TRBJ1-1
d_gene: TRBD1
abundance: NA
len: 14
CDR3nt: TGTGCCAGCAGCGTTAGAGGGACAGATTCTGAAGCTTTCTTT
CDR3aa: CASSVRGTDSEAFF

v_gene: TRBV4-2
j_gene: TRBJ1-1
d_gene: NA
abundance: once
len: 14
CDR3nt: TGTGCCAGCACCCTAGTAGGGCCGAACACTGAAGCTTTCTTT
CDR3aa: CASTLVGPNTEAFF

v_gene: TRBV4-3
j_gene: TRBJ2-1
d_gene: TRBD1
abundance: NA
len: 14
CDR3nt: TGCGCCAGCAGCCAATCGAGGGGGCTCGGTGAGCAGTTCTTC
CDR3aa: CASSQSRGLGEQFF

v_gene: TRBV6-6
j_gene: TRBJ2-2
d_gene: NA
abundance: NA
len: 12
CDR3nt: TGTGCCAGCAAGGGGGAAACTGGGGAGCTGTTTTTT
CDR3aa: CASKGETGELFF

v_gene: TRBV11-2
j_gene: TRBJ2-7
d_gene: NA
abundance: NA
len: 12
CDR3nt: TGTGCCAGCAGCTTACTAAGAAATGAGCAGTACTTC
CDR3aa: CASSLLRNEQYF